The 12 T cell receptor beta chains reported below all come from one sample, sequenced in a study of cytomegalovirus exposure and HLA in healthy donors. This PCR relied on a set of 60 Vbeta primers and 13 Jbeta primers. The table came from immunoSEQ multiplex PCR; TCRdb's copy has only in-frame clones and leaves some out. This sample has more than 100,000 clones, with over 60% found just once. The sequencing sample was made of PBMCs. These receptor sequences come from a woman between 40 and 50 years old in good health and CMV-seropositive.

The chain joins TRBV4-1 to TRBJ1-2; a weak D match, TRBD1 (5 bases). Between the trimmed V and J ends, which lost 0 bases and 4 bases, there was a span of 12 bases. Per the germline V gene, CDR1 is MGHRA and CDR2 is YSYEKL. The CDR3 is 15 amino acids. CDR3 amino acids: CASSQDELGGYGYTF. The CDR3 DNA is TGCGCCAGCAGCCAAGACGAGCTGGGGGGCTATGGCTACACCTTC.

V is TRBV4-2 and J is TRBJ1-6; tentatively, D is TRBD1 (5 bases). The CDR3 consists of 18 residues. Trimming removed 3 bases at V and 0 bases at J, with 15 bases between. From germline, CDR1 is LGHNA and CDR2 YNFKEQ. The CDR3 nucleotides are TGTGCCAGCAGCCAGGGACTGTCTTTGAGCTCCTATAATTCACCCCTCCACTTT. It translates to CASSQGLSLSSYNSPLHF.

This clone was seen a few times. The chain has TRBV13 and TRBJ2-7, with 10 bases identical to TRBD1. This CDR3 is 16 amino acids long. Trimming took 4 bases from V and 5 from J; bases not matched to a gene: 11. CDR1 PRHDT and CDR2 FYEKMQ come from the germline V gene (reference sequence). The CDR3 is CASSSGDRGSRNEQYF. CDR3 nucleotides: TGTGCCAGCAGCTCGGGGGACAGGGGAAGTCGTAACGAGCAGTACTTC.

The rearrangement uses TRBV7-9 and TRBJ1-2, with 9 bases matching TRBD1. The CDR3 is 13 residues long. With V trimmed by 6 bases and J by 8 bases, 7 bases remained unmatched. The germline gives CDR1 SEHNR, CDR2 FQNEAQ (reference sequence). CDR3 sequence (DNA): TGTGCCAGCAGGCCGTCCGGGACAGGGGGCTACACCTTC. Protein product: CASRPSGTGGYTF.

This chain uses TRBV27 with TRBJ1-1; D remains unclear. The germline V gene encodes CDR1 MNHEY and CDR2 SMNVEV (reference sequence). The ends were cut back, 3 bases at V and 1 base at J, with 6 bases in the middle. The CDR3 is 13 residues long. CDR3 sequence reads: CASSLRPNTEAFF. DNA for the CDR3: TGTGCCAGCAGTTTGCGGCCGAACACTGAAGCTTTCTTT.

The J gene is TRBJ2-7, the V gene TRBV28, with D maybe TRBD1 (6 bases). The CDR3 runs 15 residues. The V gene lost 0 bases and the J gene lost 1 base, with 10 bases spanning the gap. Germline loops: CDR1 MDHEN, CDR2 SYDVKM. The CDR3: CASSLWGARSYEQYF. DNA of the CDR3: TGTGCCAGCAGTTTATGGGGGGCTAGGTCCTACGAGCAGTACTTC.

The chain is built from TRBV30 and TRBJ1-4; no definite D call. V was trimmed by 7 bases and J by 6 bases, leaving 18 bases between them. CDR3 size: 14 residues. CDR1 GTSNPN and CDR2 SVGIG come from the germline V gene (reference sequence). The CDR3 region has the DNA TGTGCCTTGGGCCCAGCGGCGTCAGATGAAAAACTGTTTTTT. Encoded protein: CALGPAASDEKLFF. The whole variable domain, remainder taken from reference TRBV30 and TRBJ1-4, is SQTIHQWPATLVQPVGSPLSLECTVEGTSNPNLYWYRQAAGRGLQLLFYSVGIGQISSEVPQNLSASRPQDRQFILSSKKLLLSDSGFYLCALGPAASDEKLFFGSGTQLSVL.

J is TRBJ2-7 and V is TRBV7-2; 10 bases map to TRBD2. The CDR3 sequence is 16 residues long. Germline CDR1 and CDR2: SGHTA and FQGNSA. The ends lost 3 bases at V and 4 bases at J; junction bases unmatched: 9. The CDR3 coding sequence is TGTGCCAGCAGCTTTTGGGGGCTAGCGGGAGATTACGAGCAGTACTTC. Translation: CASSFWGLAGDYEQYF.

Only a few counts were recorded for this clone. The V and J genes are TRBV28 and TRBJ1-4; weak D call: TRBD1 (6 bases). V was cut by 5 bases and J by 0 bases, with 16 bases left in between. Germline V gene data show CDR1 as MDHEN and CDR2 as SYDVKM. The CDR3 runs to 17 residues. In nucleotides, the CDR3 is TGTGCCAGCAGTACATACGGGGGGGCGACAACTAATGAAAAACTGTTTTTT. This translates into CASSTYGGATTNEKLFF.

The chain couples TRBV30 to TRBJ1-1, with TRBD1 matching over 8 bases. This CDR3 is built from 17 residues. V lost 0 bases, J lost 1 base, and 10 bases stayed unmatched. Per germline, CDR1 GTSNPN and CDR2 SVGIG (reference sequence). The CDR3 DNA reads as TGTGCCTGGAGTGTCCCCGCAGGGGGCTGGGGGAACACTGAAGCTTTCTTT. Translating gives CAWSVPAGGWGNTEAFF.

This clone was detected a few times. V usage is TRBV19 and J usage is TRBJ1-2; D perhaps matches TRBD1 (5 bases). V shed 7 bases and J shed 6 bases, with 15 bases lying between them. This CDR3 region has 13 residues. CDR1 is LNHDA and CDR2 is SQIVND in the germline V gene (reference sequence). The chain's CDR3 is CASIATEYHGYTF. The CDR3 DNA follows: TGTGCCAGTATCGCGACAGAGTATCATGGCTACACCTTC.

The chain recombines TRBV7-9 with TRBJ2-5; 10 nucleotides match TRBD2. Germline CDR1 is SEHNR and CDR2 is FQNEAQ (reference sequence). The CDR3 is 18 residues long. Unmatched junction bases numbered 12, after V lost 0 bases and J lost 5 bases. This chain's CDR3 is CASSLAGASGSTWETQYF. The DNA for the CDR3 is TGTGCCAGCAGCTTAGCGGGGGCTAGCGGGAGTACTTGGGAGACCCAGTACTTC.